Below, 23 T cell receptor beta chains from the same sample are listed, as sequenced in a study of blood T cell repertoires in COVID-19. The protocol was immunoSEQ multiplex PCR, while the TCRdb copy is restricted to in-frame clones and leaves out a portion. This sample has under 200,000 clones, with more than 65% found just once. The specimen was peripheral blood. Every receptor here comes from a human donor with acute or convalescent COVID-19. The donor label of this sample is uncertain.

The chain combines TRBV6-5 with TRBJ2-3; 9 bases are a match to TRBD2. Germline V gene lookup returns CDR1 MNHEY and CDR2 SVGAGI. The CDR3 length is 16 residues. Trimming at V came to 2 bases and at J to 0 bases, leaving 3 bases not matched to a gene. In DNA, the CDR3 is TGTGCCAGCAGTTACCTAACTAGCGGGAGCACAGATACGCAGTATTTT. Translating gives CASSYLTSGSTDTQYF.

The chain employs TRBV12-3 or TRBV12-4 and TRBJ2-7, with D unresolved. The CDR3 is 13 residues long. Trimming stripped 3 bases from V and 2 bases from J, with 8 bases between. The CDR3 sequence is CASSFGQAYEQYF. CDR3 bases: TGTGCCAGCAGTTTCGGTCAGGCCTACGAGCAGTACTTC.

Regarding this clone: The junction departs from the called germline gene at one end, perhaps through a read error. The chain joins TRBV5-3 to TRBJ2-7; D remains ambiguous. TRBV5-3 is filed as an ORF, its function uncertain. The CDR3 runs 11 residues. CDR3 nucleotide sequence: TGTGCCAGAAGCTTCCCCATTCTCTTGAGGTTC. The encoded protein is CARSFPILLRF.

The genes are TRBV25-1 and TRBJ1-3; D not certain. Germline assignment: CDR1 MGHDK and CDR2 SYGVNS. The ends were cut back, 6 bases at V and 2 bases at J, with 11 bases in the middle. The CDR3 covers 14 residues. The CDR3 DNA follows: TGTGCCAGCAGAAGCGGAGGCGCTGGAAACACCATATATTTT. Translating it yields CASRSGGAGNTIYF.

The chain combines TRBV29-1 with TRBJ2-3, with unresolved D. V shed 4 bases and J shed 6 bases, with 14 bases lying between them. CDR1 and CDR2 from the germline V gene are SQVTM and ANQGSEA. The CDR3 is 13 residues long. The CDR3 here is CSVAQASGDTQYF. DNA of the CDR3: TGCAGCGTTGCCCAGGCCAGTGGTGATACGCAGTATTTT.

This clone was seen a handful of times. The genes are TRBV3-1 (or the pseudogene TRBV3-2) and TRBJ1-5; D gene uncertain. Per germline, CDR1 LGHDT and CDR2 YNNKEL (reference sequence). The CDR3 extends over 15 amino acids. Trimming took 0 bases from V and 6 from J, leaving 12 bases between them. The CDR3 DNA sequence: TGTGCCAGCAGCCAAGATAGAACACCAGGTCAGCCCCAGCATTTT. This encodes CASSQDRTPGQPQHF.

This clone was seen a single time. The chain employs TRBV7-8 and TRBJ2-7; 9 bases fit TRBD1. Germline CDR1 and CDR2: SGHVS and FQNEAQ. The CDR3 is 14 amino acids. Trimming removed 10 bases from V and 7 bases from J; junction bases left unmatched: 14. The CDR3: CATRQGDFLGEQYF. DNA of the CDR3: TGTGCCACCAGACAGGGGGACTTTCTGGGGGAGCAGTACTTC.

The chain is built from TRBV28 and TRBJ2-7, with D perhaps matching TRBD1 (6 bases). The ends were cut back, 5 bases at V and 7 bases at J, with 21 bases in the middle. CDR1 and CDR2 from the germline V gene are MDHEN and SYDVKM. This CDR3 spans 15 amino acids. For the CDR3, the DNA is TGTGCCAGCAGTCCAACAGGGATGGGTAGGTATGAGCAGTACTTC. This encodes CASSPTGMGRYEQYF.

The J gene is TRBJ2-7, the V gene TRBV5-6, with TRBD2 as a possible D gene (5 bases). CDR1 is SGHDT, CDR2 YYEEEE, per germline. The CDR3 totals 15 residues. The ends were cut back, 2 bases at V and 0 bases at J, with 12 bases in the middle. CDR3 coding DNA: TGTGCCAGCAGCTTCTTTATTACTAGCTCCTACGAGCAGTACTTC. Protein product: CASSFFITSSYEQYF.

This sequence joins TRBV29-1 and TRBJ2-7; TRBD2 matches at 9 bases. Germline V gene lookup returns CDR1 SQVTM and CDR2 ANQGSEA. This CDR3 is 14 amino acids long. V lost 4 bases and J lost 1; bases outside the gene matches: 5. The CDR3: CSVVGLAGSYEQYF. Here the CDR3 DNA reads TGCAGCGTTGTCGGGCTAGCGGGATCCTACGAGCAGTACTTC.

V is TRBV30 and J is TRBJ2-1; 10 nucleotides agree with TRBD2. J gave up 4 bases and V 4 bases, and 7 bases lay outside the gene matches. The CDR3 is made up of 15 amino acids. The germline gives CDR1 GTSNPN, CDR2 SVGIG (reference sequence). The CDR3 DNA reads as TGTGCCTGGACTCAGGCTAGCGGGAGATACAATGAGCAGTTCTTC. Its protein product is CAWTQASGRYNEQFF.

Only one count was recorded for this clone. V usage is TRBV11-3 and J usage is TRBJ2-1; TRBD1 agrees at 9 bases. CDR1 and CDR2 from the germline V gene are SGHNT and YENEEA. This CDR3 contains 15 residues. With V trimmed by 4 bases and J by 2 bases, 3 bases remained unmatched. The CDR3 sequence is CASSSGTGPYNEQFF. Here the CDR3 DNA reads TGTGCCAGCAGCTCCGGGACAGGGCCCTACAATGAGCAGTTCTTC.

The V gene is TRBV18, the J gene TRBJ1-2; 9 bases match TRBD1. Per the germline V gene, CDR1 is KGHSH and CDR2 is LQKENI. Germline trimming cut 1 base from V and 4 bases from J; bases unmatched to any gene: 1. This CDR3 spans 14 amino acids. CDR3: CASSPRGQGYGYTF. The CDR3 DNA reads as TGTGCCAGCTCACCACGGGGACAGGGCTATGGCTACACCTTC. The variable domain in full, completed from reference TRBV18 and TRBJ1-2, reads NAGVMQNPRHLVRRRGQEARLRCSPMKGHSHVYWYRQLPEEGLKFMVYLQKENIIDESGMPKERFSAEFPKEGPSILRIQQVVRGDSAAYFCASSPRGQGYGYTFGSGTRLTVV.

This clone was detected only a few times. The chain couples TRBV2 to TRBJ1-5; 7 nucleotides line up with TRBD1. Unmatched junction bases numbered 3, after V lost 6 bases and J lost 1 base. This CDR3 has 14 residues. Per germline, CDR1 SNHLY and CDR2 FYNNEI. The CDR3 DNA is TGTGCCAGCAGCCTCAGGGGGAGCAATCAGCCCCAGCATTTT. Encoded protein: CASSLRGSNQPQHF.

The V gene is TRBV7-9, the J gene TRBJ2-5, with TRBD2 as a possible D gene (6 bases). Germline CDR1 is SEHNR and CDR2 is FQNEAQ (reference sequence). V lost 1 base and J lost 4, with 13 bases in between. This CDR3 contains 15 residues. CDR3 residues: CASSLDRERGETQYF. The CDR3, as DNA: TGTGCCAGCAGCTTAGACCGGGAGAGGGGAGAGACCCAGTACTTC.

The chain uses TRBV27 and TRBJ1-2; 10 bases align to TRBD1. This CDR3 is built from 16 residues. CDR1 and CDR2 (germline): MNHEY, SMNVEV (reference sequence). V shed 4 bases, J shed 2 bases, and the junction held 7 bases outside the gene matches. The DNA for the CDR3 is TGTGCCAGCAGTTCCTACCCGGGACAGGGGAACTATGGCTACACCTTC. It is translated as CASSSYPGQGNYGYTF.

The chain couples TRBV25-1 to TRBJ2-7, with 9 bases identical to TRBD2. Looked up from germline, CDR1 is MGHDK and CDR2 is SYGVNS. The length of the CDR3 is 14 residues. V lost 5 bases and J lost 1; bases outside the gene matches: 3. The CDR3 protein is CASSRLAVSYEQYF. The DNA of the CDR3 is TGTGCCAGCAGTCGACTAGCGGTGTCCTACGAGCAGTACTTC.

This clone was seen just once. This specimen includes other DNA sequences encoding the same CDR3. The V call is TRBV7-2, the J call TRBJ2-7; D not certain. Germline V gene lookup returns CDR1 SGHTA and CDR2 FQGNSA. V was trimmed by 4 bases and J by 3 bases, leaving 4 bases between them. The CDR3 contains 11 residues. The DNA of the CDR3 is TGTGCCAGCAGCTCCCTCTACGAGCAGTACTTC. This translates into CASSSLYEQYF.

This chain connects TRBV6-5 to TRBJ2-3; 10 nucleotides align to TRBD2. Germline V gene data show CDR1 as MNHEY and CDR2 as SVGAGI. Trimming at V came to 2 bases and at J to 8 bases, leaving 10 bases not matched to a gene. The CDR3 is 16 residues long. The CDR3 reads CASSYGLAGDMGTQYF. CDR3 DNA sequence: TGTGCCAGCAGTTACGGGCTAGCGGGAGATATGGGTACGCAGTATTTT.

The rearrangement uses TRBV18 and TRBJ2-2; maybe TRBD1 (5 bases). The ends were cut back, 1 base at V and 4 bases at J, with 16 bases in the middle. Germline V gene data show CDR1 as KGHSH and CDR2 as LQKENI. CDR3 size: 17 residues. CDR3 DNA sequence: TGTGCCAGCTCACCACAAACGGTGGGGCGAGGCACCGGGGAGCTGTTTTTT. This translates into CASSPQTVGRGTGELFF.

The chain combines TRBV5-1 with TRBJ1-1; D ambiguous. The CDR3 has 16 amino acids. The V gene's germline CDR1 is SGHRS and CDR2 YFSETQ. V lost 0 bases to trimming and J lost 0 bases, with 12 bases between them. The chain's CDR3 is CASSLALAAMNTEAFF. CDR3 in DNA: TGCGCCAGCAGCTTGGCCCTAGCAGCCATGAACACTGAAGCTTTCTTT.

This clone came up a few times. The chain joins TRBV9 to TRBJ1-5; 12 bases agree with TRBD1. V dropped 3 bases and J dropped 7; count of bases not matched to a gene: 14. Per germline, CDR1 SGDLS and CDR2 YYNGEE. The CDR3 is 18 amino acids. CDR3 protein: CASSELTGTGGEEQPQHF. DNA for the CDR3: TGTGCCAGCAGCGAATTAACCGGGACAGGGGGCGAGGAGCAGCCCCAGCATTTT. The full variable domain, with the rest looked up from reference TRBV9 and TRBJ1-5, is DSGVTQTPKHLITATGQRVTLRCSPRSGDLSVYWYQQSLDQGLQFLIQYYNGEERAKGNILERFSAQQFPDLHSELNLSSLELGDSALYFCASSELTGTGGEEQPQHFGDGTRLSIL.

The rearrangement uses TRBV4-2 and TRBJ2-7; TRBD2 aligns across 12 bases. Trimming cost V 0 bases and J 0 bases; bases outside gene matches: 6. The length of the CDR3 is 18 residues. In germline, CDR1 is LGHNA, CDR2 YNFKEQ. CDR3 in amino acids: CASSQELAGGGNSYEQYF. CDR3 bases: TGTGCCAGCAGCCAAGAACTAGCGGGAGGTGGGAACTCCTACGAGCAGTACTTC.